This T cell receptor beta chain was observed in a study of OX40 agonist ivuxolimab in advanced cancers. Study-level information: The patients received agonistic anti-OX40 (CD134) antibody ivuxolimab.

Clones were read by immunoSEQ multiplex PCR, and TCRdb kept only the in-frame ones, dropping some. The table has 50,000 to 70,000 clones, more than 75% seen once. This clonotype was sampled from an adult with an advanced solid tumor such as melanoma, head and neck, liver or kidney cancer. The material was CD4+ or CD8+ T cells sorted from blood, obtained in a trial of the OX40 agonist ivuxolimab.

DNA of the CDR3: TGTGCCAGCAGCTTAACGAGGTCTAGCACAGATACGCAGTATTTT. Translation gives CASSLTRSSTDTQYF. The V gene is TRBV7-3, the J gene TRBJ2-3; D remains ambiguous. The CDR3 consists of 15 residues. Germline values: CDR1 SGHTA, CDR2 FQGTGA. Trimming took 0 bases from V and 0 from J, leaving 7 bases between them. Full variable domain (missing parts from reference TRBV7-3 and TRBJ2-3): GAGVSQTPSNKVTEKGKYVELRCDPISGHTALYWYRQSLGQGPEFLIYFQGTGAADDSGLPNDRFFAVRPEGSVSTLKIQRTERGDSAVYLCASSLTRSSTDTQYFGPGTRLTVL.